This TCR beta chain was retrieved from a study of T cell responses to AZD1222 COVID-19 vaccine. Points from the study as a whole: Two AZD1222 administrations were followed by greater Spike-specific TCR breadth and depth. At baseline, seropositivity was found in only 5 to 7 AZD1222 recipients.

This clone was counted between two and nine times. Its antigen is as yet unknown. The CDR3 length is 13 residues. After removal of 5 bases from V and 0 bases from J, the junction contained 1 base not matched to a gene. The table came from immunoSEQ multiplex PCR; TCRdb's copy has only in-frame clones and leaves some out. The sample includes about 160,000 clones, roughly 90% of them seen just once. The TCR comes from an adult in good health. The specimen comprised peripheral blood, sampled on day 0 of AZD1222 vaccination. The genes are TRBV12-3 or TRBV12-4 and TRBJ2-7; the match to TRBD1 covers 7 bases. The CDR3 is CASSRTGSYEQYF. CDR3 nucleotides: TGTGCCAGCAGTCGGACAGGCTCCTACGAGCAGTACTTC.